This TCR beta chain was captured by sequencing in a study of cytomegalovirus exposure and HLA in healthy donors. The PCR had 60 Vbeta and 13 Jbeta primers. Clones were sequenced by immunoSEQ multiplex PCR, and TCRdb holds only the in-frame ones, with some missing. The sample has roughly 200,000 clones, around 75% seen once. The germline V gene has CDR1 LGHNT and CDR2 FRNRAP. The CDR3 has 17 residues. The V and J ends lost 6 bases and 1 base respectively, with 18 bases between them. The sequence derives from a woman in her twenties or thirties in good health and CMV-seronegative. Source material: PBMCs. The chain couples TRBV12-5 to TRBJ2-2; D is possibly TRBD1 (6 bases). The CDR3, as DNA: TGTGCTAGTGGCACCGCGATGGGCAGGGGGAACACCGGGGAGCTGTTTTTT. It is translated as CASGTAMGRGNTGELFF.